This T cell receptor beta chain was documented in a study of a mutant IDH1 vaccine in newly diagnosed glioma (dated by TCRdb to the early 2020s). For the wider study: Of the roughly 31 treated patients, about 62% were male and about 38% were female, and the mean age was 40.4 years. Six visits were used for peripheral blood collection: V03 (baseline), V05, V07, V10, V12 and V13. Longitudinal TCRB deep sequencing was performed for roughly 25 treated patients wherever samples were available for exploratory analyses. Before enrollment, most patients had been given radiochemotherapy with temozolomide as standard therapy, while the rest had received either radiotherapy alone or temozolomide alone. The paper as a whole reports these results and caveats: Changes in the top peripheral T cell clonotypes picked up by TCRB sequencing did not appear to be linked to pseudoprogression. Across multiple MHC alleles, vaccine-induced immune responses were seen in 90% to 95% of patients. Selection of PBMC samples for TCRB deep sequencing was based on availability. The authors noted that analyses of patient blood samples could not be reproduced because of sample limitations.

Library method: the immunoSEQ multiplex PCR assay. Following the manufacturer's protocol, the hsTCRB Kit was used to amplify rearranged TCR beta chain sequences. An Illumina MiSeq was used to sequence the TCRB libraries. The study's processing was this. The proprietary platform of the kit vendor was used for demultiplexing, trimming and gene mapping. The immuneACCESS repertoire file appears here via TCRdb, limited to in-frame rearrangements. These files lack a portion of the clones; in checked studies, under half of the deficit traces to unresolved V genes, and the cause of the others is not known. V and J calls and clone size come straight from that table; D and trimming were deduced from the DNA. For this sample the table gives 30,000 to 40,000 clones, of which more than 70% were detected only once. The biggest ten clones account for more than 8.5% of the sample. The time point label here, explained by the study, means: baseline, week 1 (first vaccination visit). The intended sense of this specimen's treatment or condition label: pre-vaccination baseline after standard-of-care therapy. The donors had newly diagnosed IDH1-mutant astrocytomas of WHO grade 3 or 4 that showed loss of nuclear ATRX. The samples were drawn from NOA16, a multicentre, single-arm, open-label phase I trial in Germany that tested a mutant IDH1 peptide vaccine in humans for the first time. For immunogenicity testing, the blood drawn at visit V03 was used as the baseline sample. Genomic DNA for TCRB sequencing was isolated from EDTA blood with the DNeasy Blood and Tissue Kit.

Turning to this clone: The clone's antigen remains unknown. The record has no base qualities; no much larger clone is one base away.

The junction carries 23 bases between V and J, which are trimmed by 5 bases and 2 bases respectively. The CDR3 runs 18 residues from the cysteine to the phenylalanine. This entry keeps only the CDR3 DNA: 54 bases, framed from base 1. Via the germline V gene (reference sequence), CDR1 is LNHDA and CDR2 SQIVND. The rearranged segments are TRBV19 and TRBJ2-3; a weak D assignment points to TRBD2 (5 bases agree). This specimen consisted of peripheral blood mononuclear cells (PBMCs), obtained from a glioma patient treated with radiotherapy, temozolomide or both. This clonotype originated in a man aged 45-65 years with glioma. Some clones in this sample may be carry-over from other donors' samples. DNA sequence: TGTGCCAGTAGTGGCGGTTTGCTGGGAGTCCCTAACACAGATACGCAGTATTTT. Its amino acids are CASSGGLLGVPNTDTQYF.